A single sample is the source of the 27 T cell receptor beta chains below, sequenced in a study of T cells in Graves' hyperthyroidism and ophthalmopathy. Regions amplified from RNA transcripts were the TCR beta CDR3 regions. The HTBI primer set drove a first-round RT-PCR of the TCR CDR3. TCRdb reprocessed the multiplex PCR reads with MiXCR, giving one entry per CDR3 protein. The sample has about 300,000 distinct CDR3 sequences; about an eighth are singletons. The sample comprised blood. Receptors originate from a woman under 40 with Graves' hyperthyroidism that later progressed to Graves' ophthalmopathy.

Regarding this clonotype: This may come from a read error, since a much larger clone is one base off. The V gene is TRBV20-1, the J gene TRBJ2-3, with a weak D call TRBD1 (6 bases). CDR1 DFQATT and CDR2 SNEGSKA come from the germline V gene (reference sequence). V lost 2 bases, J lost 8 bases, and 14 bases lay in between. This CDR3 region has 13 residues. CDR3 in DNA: TGCAGTGCTAGACGGGACACGAGCGGTACGCAGTATTTT. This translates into CSARRDTSGTQYF.

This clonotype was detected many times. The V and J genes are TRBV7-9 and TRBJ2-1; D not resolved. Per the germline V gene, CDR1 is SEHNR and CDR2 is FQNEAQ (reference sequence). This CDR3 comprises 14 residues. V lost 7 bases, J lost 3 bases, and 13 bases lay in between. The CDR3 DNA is TGTGCCAGCACCCCATTAAACGGCTACAATGAGCAGTTCTTC. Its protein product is CASTPLNGYNEQFF.

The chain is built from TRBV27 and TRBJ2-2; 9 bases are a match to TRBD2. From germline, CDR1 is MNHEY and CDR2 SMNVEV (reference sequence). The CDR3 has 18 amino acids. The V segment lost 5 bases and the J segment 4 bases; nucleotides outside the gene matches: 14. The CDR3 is CASSPGIAGAGGTGELFF. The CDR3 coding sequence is TGTGCCAGCAGTCCCGGGATAGCGGGAGCCGGGGGCACCGGGGAGCTGTTTTTT.

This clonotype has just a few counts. The CDR3 reads CASSALAQNTGELFF. The CDR3 DNA is TGTGCCAGCAGTGCCCTAGCACAGAACACCGGGGAGCTGTTTTTT. The chain links TRBV6-1 to TRBJ2-2; a possible D gene is TRBD2 (5 bases). Germline V gene lookup returns CDR1 MNHNS and CDR2 SASEGT. The CDR3 covers 15 residues. V shed 4 bases and J shed 1 base, with 10 bases lying between them.

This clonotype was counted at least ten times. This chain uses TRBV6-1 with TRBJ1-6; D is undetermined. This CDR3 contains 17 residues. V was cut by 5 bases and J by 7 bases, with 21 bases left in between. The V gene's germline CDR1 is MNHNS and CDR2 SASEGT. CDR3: CASSHDADTIPNSPLHF. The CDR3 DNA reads TGTGCCAGCAGTCACGACGCTGATACGATACCAAATTCACCCCTCCACTTT.

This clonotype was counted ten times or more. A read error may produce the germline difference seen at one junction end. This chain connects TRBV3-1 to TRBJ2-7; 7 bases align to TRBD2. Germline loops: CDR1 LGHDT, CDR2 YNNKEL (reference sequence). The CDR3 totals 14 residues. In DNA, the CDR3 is TGTGCCACCAGCCTAGGACTAGGGTCCTACGAGCAGTACTTC. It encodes CATSLGLGSYEQYF.

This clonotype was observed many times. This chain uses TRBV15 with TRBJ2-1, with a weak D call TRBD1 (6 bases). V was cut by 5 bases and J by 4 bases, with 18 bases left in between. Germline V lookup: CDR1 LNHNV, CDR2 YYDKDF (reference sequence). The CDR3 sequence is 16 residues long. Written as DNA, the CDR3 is TGTGCCACCAGCGGGACCCCCCGGACAGTTTACAATGAGCAGTTCTTC. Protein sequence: CATSGTPRTVYNEQFF. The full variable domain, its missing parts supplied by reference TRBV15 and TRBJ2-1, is DAMVIQNPRYQVTQFGKPVTLSCSQTLNHNVMYWYQQKSSQAPKLLFHYYDKDFNNEADTPDNFQSRRPNTSFCFLDIRSPGLGDTAMYLCATSGTPRTVYNEQFFGPGTRLTVL.

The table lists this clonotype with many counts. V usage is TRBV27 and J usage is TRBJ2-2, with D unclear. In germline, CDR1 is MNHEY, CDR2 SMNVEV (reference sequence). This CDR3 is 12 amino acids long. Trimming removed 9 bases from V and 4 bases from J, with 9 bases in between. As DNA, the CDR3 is TGTGCCAGTGCTAGAGTCACCGGGGAGCTGTTTTTT. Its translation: CASARVTGELFF.

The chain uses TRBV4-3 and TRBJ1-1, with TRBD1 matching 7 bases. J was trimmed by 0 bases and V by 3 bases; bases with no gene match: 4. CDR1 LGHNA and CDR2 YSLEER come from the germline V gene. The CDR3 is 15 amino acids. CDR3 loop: CASSQGRGVNTEAFF. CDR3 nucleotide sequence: TGCGCCAGCAGCCAGGGCAGGGGGGTGAACACTGAAGCTTTCTTT.

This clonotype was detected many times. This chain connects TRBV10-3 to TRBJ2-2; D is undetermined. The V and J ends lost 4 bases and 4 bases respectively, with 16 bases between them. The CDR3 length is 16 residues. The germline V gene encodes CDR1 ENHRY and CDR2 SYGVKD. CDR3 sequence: CAISGLASRGTGELFF. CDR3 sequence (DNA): TGTGCCATCAGTGGTCTCGCGAGTCGCGGCACCGGGGAGCTGTTTTTT.

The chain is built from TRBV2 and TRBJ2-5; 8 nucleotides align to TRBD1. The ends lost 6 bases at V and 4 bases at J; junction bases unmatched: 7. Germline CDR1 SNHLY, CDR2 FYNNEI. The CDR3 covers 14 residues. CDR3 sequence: CASRRSTGGETQYF. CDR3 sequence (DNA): TGTGCCAGCAGAAGATCTACAGGGGGAGAGACCCAGTACTTC.

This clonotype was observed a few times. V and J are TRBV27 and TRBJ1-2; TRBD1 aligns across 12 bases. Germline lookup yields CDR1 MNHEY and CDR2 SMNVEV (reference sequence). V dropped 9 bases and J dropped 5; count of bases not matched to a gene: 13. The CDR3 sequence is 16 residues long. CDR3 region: CASSQTGTGGAYGYTF. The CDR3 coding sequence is TGTGCCAGTAGTCAAACCGGGACAGGGGGCGCTTATGGCTACACCTTC.

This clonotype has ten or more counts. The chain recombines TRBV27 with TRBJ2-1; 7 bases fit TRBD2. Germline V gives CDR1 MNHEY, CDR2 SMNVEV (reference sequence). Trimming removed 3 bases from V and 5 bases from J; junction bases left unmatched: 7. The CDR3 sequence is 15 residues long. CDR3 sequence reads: CASSFGLAADNEQFF. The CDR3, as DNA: TGTGCCAGCAGTTTTGGGCTAGCGGCGGACAATGAGCAGTTCTTC.

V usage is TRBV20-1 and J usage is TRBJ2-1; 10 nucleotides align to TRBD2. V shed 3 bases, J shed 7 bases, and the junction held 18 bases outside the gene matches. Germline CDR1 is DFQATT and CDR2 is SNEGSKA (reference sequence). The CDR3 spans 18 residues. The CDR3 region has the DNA TGCAGTGCTAGTAGTGCCAGCGCGATTTCTAGCGGGAGTAATGAGCAGTTCTTC. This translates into CSASSASAISSGSNEQFF.

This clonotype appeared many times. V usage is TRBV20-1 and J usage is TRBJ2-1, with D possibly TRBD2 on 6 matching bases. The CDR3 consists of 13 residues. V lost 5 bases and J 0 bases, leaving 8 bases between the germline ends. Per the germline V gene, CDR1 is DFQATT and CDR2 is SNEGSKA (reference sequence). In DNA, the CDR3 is TGCAGTGCTTCCGGGAGCTCCTACAATGAGCAGTTCTTC. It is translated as CSASGSSYNEQFF.

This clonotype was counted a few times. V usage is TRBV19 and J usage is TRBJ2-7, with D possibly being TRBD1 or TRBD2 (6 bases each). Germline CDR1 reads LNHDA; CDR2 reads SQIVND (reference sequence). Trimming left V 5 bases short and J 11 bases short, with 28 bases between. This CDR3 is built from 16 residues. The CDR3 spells CASSVERLTSNREEYF. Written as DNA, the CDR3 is TGTGCCAGTAGTGTCGAGAGACTAACCTCAAACAGGGAGGAGTACTTC. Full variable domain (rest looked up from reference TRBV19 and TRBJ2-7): DGGITQSPKYLFRKEGQNVTLSCEQNLNHDAMYWYRQDPGQGLRLIYYSQIVNDFQKGDIAEGYSVSREKKESFPLTVTSAQKNPTAFYLCASSVERLTSNREEYFGPGTRLTVT.

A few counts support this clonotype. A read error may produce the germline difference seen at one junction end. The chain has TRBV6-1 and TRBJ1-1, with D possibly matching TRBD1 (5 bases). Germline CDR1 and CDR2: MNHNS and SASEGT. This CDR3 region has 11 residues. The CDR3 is CGGGGYTEAFF. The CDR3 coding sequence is TGCGGTGGGGGGGGTTATACTGAAGCTTTCTTT.

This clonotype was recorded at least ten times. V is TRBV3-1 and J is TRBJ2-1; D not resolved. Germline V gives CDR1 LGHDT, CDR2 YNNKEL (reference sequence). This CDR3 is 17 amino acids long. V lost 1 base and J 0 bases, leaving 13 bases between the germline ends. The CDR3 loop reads CASSQGQTPSSYNEQFF. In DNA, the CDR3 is TGTGCCAGCAGCCAAGGCCAGACTCCATCCTCCTACAATGAGCAGTTCTTC.

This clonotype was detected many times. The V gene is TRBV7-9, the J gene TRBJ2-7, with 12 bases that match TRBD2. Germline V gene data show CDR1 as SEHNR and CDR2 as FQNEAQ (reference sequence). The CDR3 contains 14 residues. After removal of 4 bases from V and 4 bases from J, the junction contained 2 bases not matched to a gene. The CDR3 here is CASSWTSGMYEQYF. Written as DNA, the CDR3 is TGTGCCAGCAGCTGGACTAGCGGGATGTACGAGCAGTACTTC.

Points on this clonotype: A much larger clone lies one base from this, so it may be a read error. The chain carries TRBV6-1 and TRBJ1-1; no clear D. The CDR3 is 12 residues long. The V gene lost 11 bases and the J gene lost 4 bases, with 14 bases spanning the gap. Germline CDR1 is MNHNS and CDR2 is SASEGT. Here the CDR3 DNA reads TGTGCCTGGCTACGGTTGAGCACTGAAGCTTTCTTT. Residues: CAWLRLSTEAFF.

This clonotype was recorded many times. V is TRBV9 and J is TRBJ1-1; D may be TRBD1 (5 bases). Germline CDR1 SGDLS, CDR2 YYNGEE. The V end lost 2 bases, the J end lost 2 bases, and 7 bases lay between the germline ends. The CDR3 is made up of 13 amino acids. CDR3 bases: TGTGCCAGCAGCGTTGGGGCCAACACTGAAGCTTTCTTT. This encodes CASSVGANTEAFF.

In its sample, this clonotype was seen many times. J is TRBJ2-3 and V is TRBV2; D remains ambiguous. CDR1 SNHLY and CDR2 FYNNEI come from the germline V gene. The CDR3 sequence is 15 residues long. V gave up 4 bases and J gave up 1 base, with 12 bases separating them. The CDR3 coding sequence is TGTGCCAGCAGTGTTAATCGGCTAGGCACAGATACGCAGTATTTT. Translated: CASSVNRLGTDTQYF.

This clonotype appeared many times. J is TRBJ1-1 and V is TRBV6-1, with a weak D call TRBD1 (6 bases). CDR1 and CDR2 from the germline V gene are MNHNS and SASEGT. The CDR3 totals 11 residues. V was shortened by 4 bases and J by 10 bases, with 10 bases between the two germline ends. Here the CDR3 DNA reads TGTGCCAGCAGTGGAACAGGGCTAGCTTTCTTT. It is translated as CASSGTGLAFF.

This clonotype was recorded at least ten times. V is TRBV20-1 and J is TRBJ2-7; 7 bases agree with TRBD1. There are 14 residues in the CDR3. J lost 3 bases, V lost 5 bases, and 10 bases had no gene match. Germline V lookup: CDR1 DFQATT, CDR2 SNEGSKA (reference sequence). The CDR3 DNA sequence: TGCAGTGCTCCACAGGGGACCTCAAACTACGAGCAGTACTTC. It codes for CSAPQGTSNYEQYF.

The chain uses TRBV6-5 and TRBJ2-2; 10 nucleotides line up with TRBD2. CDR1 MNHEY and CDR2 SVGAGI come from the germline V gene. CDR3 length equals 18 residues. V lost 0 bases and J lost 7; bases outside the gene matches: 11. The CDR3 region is CASSYSYAAGGPGGELFF. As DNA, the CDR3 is TGTGCCAGCAGTTACTCCTATGCAGCGGGAGGGCCGGGCGGGGAGCTGTTTTTT.

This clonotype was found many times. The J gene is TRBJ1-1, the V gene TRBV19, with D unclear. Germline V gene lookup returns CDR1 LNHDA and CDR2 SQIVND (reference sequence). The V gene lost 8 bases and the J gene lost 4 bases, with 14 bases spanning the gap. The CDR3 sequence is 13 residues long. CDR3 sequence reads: CASAEGGRTEAFF. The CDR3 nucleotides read TGTGCCAGTGCGGAGGGAGGTCGCACTGAAGCTTTCTTT.

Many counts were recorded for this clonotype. The CDR3 here is CASATGVGAKNIQYF. The CDR3, as DNA: TGTGCCAGCGCAACGGGAGTGGGGGCCAAAAACATTCAGTACTTC. The chain joins TRBV2 to TRBJ2-4, with D perhaps matching TRBD2 (6 bases). The V end lost 8 bases, the J end lost 1 base, and 15 bases lay between the germline ends. The CDR3 covers 15 residues. Germline V gives CDR1 SNHLY, CDR2 FYNNEI.